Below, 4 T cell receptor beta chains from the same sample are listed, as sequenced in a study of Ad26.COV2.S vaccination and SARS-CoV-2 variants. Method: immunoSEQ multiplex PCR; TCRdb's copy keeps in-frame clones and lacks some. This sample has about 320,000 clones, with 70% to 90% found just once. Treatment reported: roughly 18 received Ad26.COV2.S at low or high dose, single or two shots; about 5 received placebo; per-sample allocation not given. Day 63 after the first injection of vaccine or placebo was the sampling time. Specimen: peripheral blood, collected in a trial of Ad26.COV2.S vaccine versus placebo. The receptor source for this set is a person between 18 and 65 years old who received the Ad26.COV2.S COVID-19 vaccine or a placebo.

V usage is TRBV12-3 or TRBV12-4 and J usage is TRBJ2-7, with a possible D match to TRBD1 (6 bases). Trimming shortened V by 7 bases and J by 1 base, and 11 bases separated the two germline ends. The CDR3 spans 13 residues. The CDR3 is CASKGDISYEQYF. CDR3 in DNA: TGTGCCAGCAAGGGGGACATTTCCTACGAGCAGTACTTC.

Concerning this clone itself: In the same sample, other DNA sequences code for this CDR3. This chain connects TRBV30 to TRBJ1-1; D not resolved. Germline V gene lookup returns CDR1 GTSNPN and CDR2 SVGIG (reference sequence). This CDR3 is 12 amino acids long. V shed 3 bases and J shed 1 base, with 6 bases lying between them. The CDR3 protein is CAWRNGNTEAFF. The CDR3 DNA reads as TGTGCCTGGAGAAACGGGAACACTGAAGCTTTCTTT.

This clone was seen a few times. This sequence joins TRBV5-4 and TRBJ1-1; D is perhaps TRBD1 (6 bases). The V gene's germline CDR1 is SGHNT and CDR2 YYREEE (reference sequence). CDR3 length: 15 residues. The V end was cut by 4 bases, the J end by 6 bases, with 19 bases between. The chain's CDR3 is CASSRGQGSKAEAFF. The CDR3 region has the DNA TGTGCCAGCAGCCGCGGGCAGGGGTCTAAGGCTGAAGCTTTCTTT.

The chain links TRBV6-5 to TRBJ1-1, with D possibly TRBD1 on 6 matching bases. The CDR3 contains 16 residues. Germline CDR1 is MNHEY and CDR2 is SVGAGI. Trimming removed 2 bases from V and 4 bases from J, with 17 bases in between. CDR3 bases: TGTGCCAGCAGTTACGGGGGCTCAGTTGCTGCCACTGAAGCTTTCTTT. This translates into CASSYGGSVAATEAFF.